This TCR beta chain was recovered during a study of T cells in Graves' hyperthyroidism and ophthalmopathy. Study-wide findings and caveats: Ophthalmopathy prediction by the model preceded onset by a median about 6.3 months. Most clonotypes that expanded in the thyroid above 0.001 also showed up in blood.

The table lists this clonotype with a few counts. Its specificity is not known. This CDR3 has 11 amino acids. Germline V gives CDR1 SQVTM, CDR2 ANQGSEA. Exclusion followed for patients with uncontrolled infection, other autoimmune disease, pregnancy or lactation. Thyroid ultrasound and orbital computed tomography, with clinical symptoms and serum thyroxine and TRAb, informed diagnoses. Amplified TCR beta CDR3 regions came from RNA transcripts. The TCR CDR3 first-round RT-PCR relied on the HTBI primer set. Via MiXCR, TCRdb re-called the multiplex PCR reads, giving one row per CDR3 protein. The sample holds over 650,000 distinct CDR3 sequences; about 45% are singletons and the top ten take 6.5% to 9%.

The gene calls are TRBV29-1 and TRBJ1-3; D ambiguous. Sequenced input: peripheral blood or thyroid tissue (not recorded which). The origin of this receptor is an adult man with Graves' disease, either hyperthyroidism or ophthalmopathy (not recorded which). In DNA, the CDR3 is TGCAGTTTGGGCTCTGGAAACACCATATATTTT. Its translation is CSLGSGNTIYF.